The next 24 T cell receptor beta chains were all read from a single sample in a study of shared clonotypes between healthy human individuals. Sequencing used immunoSEQ multiplex PCR; TCRdb keeps in-frame clones, though not all of them. The sample lists 2 million to 3 million clones; 80% to 95% were seen once. Source material: naive CD4+ T cells from PBMCs. As to subset: CD45RA+ positively selected. These receptors were taken from a man younger than 30 in good health. Some clones in this sample may be carry-over from other donors' samples.

The genes are TRBV30 and TRBJ2-7; D not resolved. Germline assignment: CDR1 GTSNPN and CDR2 SVGIG (reference sequence). This CDR3 region has 10 residues. Trimming removed 1 base at V and 4 bases at J, with 2 bases between. The CDR3 reads CAWSEYEQYF. For the CDR3, the DNA is TGTGCCTGGAGTGAGTACGAGCAGTACTTC.

The rearrangement joins TRBV6-5 to TRBJ2-7; 7 bases map to TRBD1. Losses at the gene ends were 6 bases for V and 3 bases for J; bases not matched to a gene: 5. The V gene's germline CDR1 is MNHEY and CDR2 SVGAGI. This CDR3 contains 13 residues. In DNA, the CDR3 is TGTGCCAGCAGCCCCGGGACAGACTACGAGCAGTACTTC. The encoded protein is CASSPGTDYEQYF.

The chain joins TRBV19 to TRBJ1-1; 8 nucleotides align to TRBD1. Germline CDR1 LNHDA, CDR2 SQIVND (reference sequence). The CDR3 extends over 14 amino acids. With V trimmed by 5 bases and J by 4 bases, 6 bases remained unmatched. The CDR3 DNA is TGTGCCAGTAGTGCAGGACAGGGTATCACTGAAGCTTTCTTT. Its translation is CASSAGQGITEAFF. Full variable domain (rest looked up from reference TRBV19 and TRBJ1-1): DGGITQSPKYLFRKEGQNVTLSCEQNLNHDAMYWYRQDPGQGLRLIYYSQIVNDFQKGDIAEGYSVSREKKESFPLTVTSAQKNPTAFYLCASSAGQGITEAFFGQGTRLTVV.

The CDR3 nucleotides read TGTGCCAGCAGCTTGGAAAAGGGTCACACCGGGGAGCTGTTTTTT. It encodes CASSLEKGHTGELFF. The chain has TRBV5-8 and TRBJ2-2; no reliable D call. V was trimmed by 0 bases and J by 3 bases, leaving 9 bases between them. This CDR3 contains 15 residues. CDR1 and CDR2 from the germline V gene are SGHTS and YDEGEE. Together with reference TRBV5-8 and TRBJ2-2, the CDR3 gives the full variable domain: EAGVTQSPTHLIKTRGQQATLRCSPISGHTSVYWYQQALGLGLQFLLWYDEGEERNRGNFPPRFSGRQFPNYSSELNVNALELEDSALYLCASSLEKGHTGELFFGEGSRLTVL.

The V call is TRBV5-6, the J call TRBJ2-7; 11 nucleotides align to TRBD2. CDR3 length: 16 residues. Looked up from germline, CDR1 is SGHDT and CDR2 is YYEEEE. Trimming cost V 3 bases and J 0 bases; bases outside gene matches: 5. The CDR3 sequence: CASSSPLAGDSYEQYF. In nucleotides, the CDR3 is TGTGCCAGCAGCTCGCCACTAGCGGGAGACTCCTACGAGCAGTACTTC.

On this clone: Other DNA sequences in this sample translate to the same CDR3. The chain couples TRBV18 to TRBJ1-1, with D unresolved. The CDR3 is 12 residues long. The V end lost 3 bases, the J end lost 4 bases, and 6 bases lay between the germline ends. Germline CDR1 and CDR2: KGHSH and LQKENI. The CDR3: CASSPVGTEAFF. CDR3 bases: TGTGCCAGCTCACCTGTTGGCACTGAAGCTTTCTTT. Together with reference TRBV18 and TRBJ1-1, the CDR3 gives the full variable domain: NAGVMQNPRHLVRRRGQEARLRCSPMKGHSHVYWYRQLPEEGLKFMVYLQKENIIDESGMPKERFSAEFPKEGPSILRIQQVVRGDSAAYFCASSPVGTEAFFGQGTRLTVV.

Regarding this clone: The same CDR3 can be traced to other DNA sequences in this sample. The rearrangement links TRBV29-1 to TRBJ2-2, with TRBD1 matching 10 bases. The CDR3 has 14 residues. J lost 5 bases, V lost 6 bases, and 6 bases had no gene match. The germline V gene encodes CDR1 SQVTM and CDR2 ANQGSEA. The CDR3 spells CSVRQGAGTGELFF. The CDR3 DNA follows: TGCAGCGTGAGACAGGGGGCAGGAACCGGGGAGCTGTTTTTT.

On this clone itself: Other nucleotide sequences from this sample produce the same CDR3. The chain joins TRBV5-1 to TRBJ2-3; 9 bases fit TRBD1. CDR3 size: 15 residues. The V gene end was trimmed by 4 bases and the J gene end by 0 bases; junction bases not matched to a gene: 3. Germline V CDR1 and CDR2: SGHRS, YFSETQ. The CDR3 reads CASSPGQGSTDTQYF. CDR3 in DNA: TGCGCCAGCAGCCCCGGACAGGGGAGCACAGATACGCAGTATTTT.

The chain carries TRBV6-1 and TRBJ1-5; D remains ambiguous. Germline V CDR1 and CDR2: MNHNS, SASEGT. The V end lost 2 bases, the J end lost 9 bases, and 14 bases lay between the germline ends. The CDR3 totals 14 residues. DNA for the CDR3: TGTGCCAGCAGTGAATTTCCGTCTGGATGGCCCCAGCATTTT. Encoded protein: CASSEFPSGWPQHF.

CDR3 DNA sequence: TGTGCCAGCTCGGCTAGCCCCTTCTACAATGAGCAGTTCTTC. As protein: CASSASPFYNEQFF. This sequence joins TRBV7-3 and TRBJ2-1; weak D call: TRBD2 (5 bases). Trimming removed 8 bases from V and 3 bases from J, with 14 bases in between. CDR3 length equals 14 residues. Germline lookup yields CDR1 SGHTA and CDR2 FQGTGA.

This chain uses TRBV27 with TRBJ1-2, with 7 positions matching TRBD1. This CDR3 is built from 14 residues. V trimming: 5 bases; J trimming: 4 bases; junction bases outside the gene matches: 7. Germline CDR1 is MNHEY and CDR2 is SMNVEV (reference sequence). This chain's CDR3 is CASSRTGDGYGYTF. Written as DNA, the CDR3 is TGTGCCAGCAGTCGGACAGGTGACGGCTATGGCTACACCTTC.

The DNA of the CDR3 is TGTGCCGCCGGGGGAGGGGGGAGCTGGAACTCCTACAATGAGCAGTTCTTC. Protein: CAAGGGGSWNSYNEQFF. The chain is built from TRBV28 and TRBJ2-1, with D possibly matching TRBD2 (7 bases). With 11 bases removed from V and 0 bases from J, the gap between germline ends came to 23 bases. CDR3 length equals 17 residues. From germline, CDR1 is MDHEN and CDR2 SYDVKM.

The rearrangement links TRBV18 to TRBJ2-5; D is perhaps TRBD1 (6 bases). Trimming left V 3 bases short and J 5 bases short, with 16 bases between. The CDR3 is 15 amino acids. CDR1 and CDR2 (germline): KGHSH, LQKENI. CDR3 loop: CASSPPGVRRETQYF. The CDR3 DNA is TGTGCCAGCTCACCCCCAGGGGTTCGTCGGGAGACCCAGTACTTC.

The V gene is TRBV6-1, the J gene TRBJ1-2; D unresolved. V shed 2 bases and J shed 3 bases, with 16 bases lying between them. The CDR3 is 16 residues long. Germline CDR1 and CDR2: MNHNS and SASEGT. The CDR3 DNA follows: TGTGCCAGCAGTGAAACATACACCTCCCTCCACTATGGCTACACCTTC. This codes for CASSETYTSLHYGYTF.

V gene TRBV6-1 combines with J gene TRBJ2-3; 10 bases match TRBD1. The J segment lost 7 bases and the V segment lost 6 bases, leaving 7 bases of the junction unmatched. CDR1 and CDR2 (germline): MNHNS, SASEGT. This CDR3 contains 14 residues. The CDR3 DNA sequence: TGTGCCAGCAGGGACAGGGGGAGACGAAATACGCAGTATTTT. It codes for CASRDRGRRNTQYF.

The CDR3 DNA reads as TGTGCCAGCAGCTTGGCGCCTGGCTCACTCACGCAGTATTTT. It codes for CASSLAPGSLTQYF. The chain has TRBV5-5 and TRBJ2-3; D gene ambiguous. The CDR3 is made up of 14 amino acids. Trimming left V 0 bases short and J 9 bases short, with 14 bases between. From germline, CDR1 is SGHKS and CDR2 YYEKEE (reference sequence).

CDR3 sequence reads: CATSRGGLASRGQYF. The CDR3 nucleotides are TGTGCCACCAGCAGAGGTGGGCTAGCGAGCCGGGGGCAGTATTTT. The rearrangement uses TRBV15 and TRBJ2-3; maybe TRBD2 (6 bases). CDR1 LNHNV and CDR2 YYDKDF come from the germline V gene (reference sequence). Trimming cost V 1 base and J 11 bases, with 19 bases left between them. This CDR3 spans 15 amino acids.

The rearrangement uses TRBV29-1 and TRBJ2-6, with D possibly being TRBD1 or TRBD2 (5 bases each). Trimming removed 2 bases from V and 0 bases from J, with 8 bases in between. The CDR3 is 15 amino acids. Germline assignment: CDR1 SQVTM and CDR2 ANQGSEA. CDR3 loop: CSVEKGSSGANVLTF. CDR3 coding DNA: TGCAGCGTTGAAAAGGGGAGCTCTGGGGCCAACGTCCTGACTTTC. Complete variable domain (other parts from reference TRBV29-1 and TRBJ2-6): SAVISQKPSRDICQRGTSLTIQCQVDSQVTMMFWYRQQPGQSLTLIATANQGSEATYESGFVIDKFPISRPNLTFSTLTVSNMSPEDSSIYLCSVEKGSSGANVLTFGAGSRLTVL.

CDR3 sequence reads: CASSEAGGGVQFF. CDR3 DNA sequence: TGTGCCAGCAGTGAAGCAGGGGGAGGGGTGCAGTTCTTC. The chain joins TRBV6-1 to TRBJ2-1, with D tentatively TRBD2 (7 bases). Looked up from germline, CDR1 is MNHNS and CDR2 is SASEGT. There are 13 residues in the CDR3. V lost 0 bases to trimming and J lost 12 bases, with 12 bases between them.

The CDR3 nucleotides are TGTGCCATCAGTGAGTCGTACAGGCCGACTGGGGGCTACACCTTC. Residues: CAISESYRPTGGYTF. The chain joins TRBV10-3 to TRBJ1-2, with a tentative D call TRBD1 (5 bases). With 0 bases removed from V and 8 bases from J, the gap between germline ends came to 16 bases. CDR1 and CDR2 (germline): ENHRY, SYGVKD. The CDR3 is 15 amino acids.

V is TRBV10-1 and J is TRBJ2-5; a weak D match, TRBD1 (6 bases). This CDR3 is built from 14 residues. V lost 2 bases and J 1 base, leaving 8 bases between the germline ends. Germline V lookup: CDR1 WNHNN, CDR2 SYGVQD (reference sequence). This CDR3 is CASSETGIQETQYF. The CDR3 nucleotides read TGCGCCAGCAGTGAGACAGGGATCCAAGAGACCCAGTACTTC.

The chain's CDR3 is CASRGPGTGPYEQYF. CDR3 coding DNA: TGTGCCAGCAGAGGGCCGGGGACAGGACCCTACGAGCAGTACTTC. This chain connects TRBV6-1 to TRBJ2-7; 8 bases agree with TRBD1. J gave up 2 bases and V 6 bases, and 9 bases lay outside the gene matches. Germline-derived CDR1 and CDR2 are MNHNS and SASEGT. The CDR3 contains 15 residues.

This chain links TRBV6-1 with TRBJ2-7; 10 nucleotides line up with TRBD2. Per germline, CDR1 MNHNS and CDR2 SASEGT. V was clipped by 0 bases and J by 4 bases; unmatched bases: 3. The CDR3 has 15 residues. CDR3: CASSEAGLATYEQYF. CDR3 sequence (DNA): TGTGCCAGCAGTGAAGCGGGACTAGCGACGTACGAGCAGTACTTC.

This chain links TRBV11-2 with TRBJ1-3; 9 bases match TRBD1. The length of the CDR3 is 16 residues. The junction had 5 bases not matched to a gene; V was cut back by 1 base and J by 4 bases. Germline CDR1 is SGHAT and CDR2 is FQNNGV. This chain's CDR3 is CASSLVQGAAGNTIYF. As DNA, the CDR3 is TGTGCCAGCAGCTTAGTACAGGGGGCGGCCGGAAACACCATATATTTT.